A selection of T cell receptor beta chains follows, all from one sample in a study of blood T cell repertoires in COVID-19. Generated by immunoSEQ multiplex PCR, the TCRdb table keeps only in-frame clones and is missing some. This table holds around 170,000 clones, about 88% found once. Material for sequencing was PBMCs or T cells enriched from blood (not recorded which). All receptors come from a woman in her forties or fifties who had recovered from COVID-19. CDR3s leave out the opening cysteine and the closing phenylalanine or tryptophan.

j_gene	v_gene	len	CDR3aa
TRBJ1-1	TRBV30	11	AWSRQGFTEAF
TRBJ2-3	TRBV11-3	12	ASSLGPTRDTQY
TRBJ2-7	TRBV29-1	11	SAEGQGGYEQY
TRBJ2-1	TRBV14	17	ASSPGPHGLAGFYNEQF
TRBJ1-1	TRBV6-5	14	ASSYSDSAPFFLAF
TRBJ2-2	TRBV5-1	12	ASSLGDYTGELF
TRBJ1-6	TRBV6-1	14	ASSGAQGRRNSPLH
TRBJ2-6	TRBV24-1	18	ATSDTRRGQVNSGANVLT
TRBJ2-1	TRBV18	12	ASSPGQDSNEQF
TRBJ1-2	TRBV5-1	13	ASSLGGTGGLGYT
TRBJ1-2	TRBV6-2/TRBV6-3	13	ASSLLGQGDYGYT
TRBJ1-4	TRBV7-2	13	ASSLHGTANEKLF
TRBJ2-1	TRBV7-2	12	ASSPGQTYNEQF
TRBJ1-2	TRBV20-1	12	SASWVTGPYGYT
TRBJ1-1	TRBV6-6	11	ASSHPQNAEAF
TRBJ2-3	TRBV28	12	ASSLGGRADTQY
TRBJ2-1	TRBV21-1	14	ASSPPGQGAVNEQF
TRBJ2-7	TRBV7-9	15	ASSKGTAGGPGYEQY
TRBJ2-2	TRBV12-3/TRBV12-4	10	ANQEETGELF
TRBJ1-2	TRBV7-9	12	ASSMTVANYGYT
TRBJ2-5	TRBV12-5	9	ASGPKETQY
TRBJ2-1	TRBV24-1	14	ATSDSSSGLYNEQF
TRBJ2-1	TRBV3-1/TRBV3-2	8	ASLFYEQF
TRBJ2-7	TRBV5-1	11	ASSLSRAEEQY
TRBJ1-6	TRBV7-3	13	ASSLTGTGLSPLH
TRBJ1-2	TRBV6-4	13	ASSDTGQGAEGYT
TRBJ1-1	TRBV29-1	9	SAGENTEAF
TRBJ2-3	TRBV20-1	12	SARGRAVTDTQY
TRBJ2-7	TRBV18	12	ASSPAAVNYEQY
TRBJ2-7	TRBV28	10	ASSFSSYEQY
TRBJ1-2	TRBV5-4	11	ASSPDRVYGYT
TRBJ1-6	TRBV6-1	13	ASSEEDTYNSPLH
TRBJ1-1	TRBV4-2	17	ASSQSKPGTGPGYTEAF
TRBJ1-4	TRBV7-2	13	ASSSGGQGDEKLF
TRBJ1-4	TRBV19	12	ASRRTGGNEKLF
TRBJ2-1	TRBV9	14	ASSVKIAGNHREQF
TRBJ2-1	TRBV18	18	ASSPLSGGPWRGPYNEQF
TRBJ2-5	TRBV19	13	ASTAQGRDQETQY
TRBJ1-2	TRBV2	11	ASSEAGGSFYS
TRBJ1-1	TRBV5-4	12	ASSSGVRGTEAF
TRBJ2-1	TRBV28	10	ASSSNSRQQF
TRBJ1-3	TRBV6-5	14	ASSYSTGESGNTIY
TRBJ2-5	TRBV6-1	13	ASSELLAGVETQY
TRBJ2-5	TRBV5-5	13	ASSLWGGSQETQY
TRBJ2-7	TRBV7-9	12	ASSLTGAWYEQY